Listed here is a single T cell receptor (beta chain). The data stem from a study of blood T cell repertoires in COVID-19. Study context: Some COVID-19 samples were acute and others convalescent; all came from the United States, Italy and Spain. Sources were T cells, B-cell-depleted T cells, or PBMCs; the material itself was cDNA or gDNA.

Study processing details: Amplification of reference gene primers was used by the study to estimate nucleated cell counts. Only in-frame clones appear in the TCRdb table, and some are missing; sequencing was by immunoSEQ multiplex PCR. V and J calls plus clone size are reproduced from that table; the DNA served to infer D and trimming. The sample contains 100,000 to 150,000 clones, about 82% of which appear only once. CDR1 is LNHDA, CDR2 SQIVND, per germline (reference sequence). The CDR3 sequence is 14 residues long. V lost 4 bases to trimming and J lost 8 bases; unmatched junction nucleotides: 4. The receptor was derived from a human donor in a cohort sampled during active COVID-19. The sequenced sample consisted of peripheral blood. The rearrangement uses TRBV19 and TRBJ1-6, with 8 bases identical to TRBD1. CDR3 sequence reads: CASSRQGRDSPLHF. CDR3 sequence (DNA): TGTGCCAGTAGTAGACAGGGGAGGGATTCACCCCTCCACTTT.